This entry describes one T cell receptor (beta chain). Original processing notes: Amplifying reference gene primers gave estimates of nucleated cell counts. Profiled with immunoSEQ multiplex PCR; TCRdb holds only in-frame clones, not every one. V, J and clone size were drawn from that table, and D and trimming were deduced from the DNA. The table shows about 180,000 clones, with 86% occurring only once. The sample is drawn from a study of blood T cell repertoires in COVID-19. On the study more broadly: Some COVID-19 samples were acute and others convalescent; all came from the United States, Italy and Spain. PBMCs, B-cell-depleted T cells, or T cells were the source of the cDNA or gDNA that made up the material.

The origin of this receptor is a man aged 65 to 85 with active or convalescent COVID-19. The sample taken for sequencing was peripheral blood.

CDR3 protein: CASTPRSITGTGELFF. The CDR3 DNA reads TGTGCCAGCACCCCGCGGTCCATTACCGGCACCGGGGAGCTGTTTTTT. The chain recombines TRBV19 with TRBJ2-2; D gene ambiguous. This CDR3 spans 16 amino acids. Germline V gene data show CDR1 as LNHDA and CDR2 as SQIVND (reference sequence). V was pared by 9 bases and J by 4 bases, with 21 bases between.